This entry features one T cell receptor beta chain sequence. This entry comes from a study of cytomegalovirus exposure and HLA in healthy donors. These donors counted as nominally healthy when sampled, but unrecorded immune exposures were likely. With 60 Vbeta and 13 Jbeta primers, the PCR was carried out. Only in-frame clones appear in the TCRdb table, and some are missing; sequencing was by immunoSEQ multiplex PCR. This repertoire comprises around 150,000 clones; its ten largest clones make up about 1.2%. What was sequenced was PBMCs. The sequence derives from a woman in her sixties in good health and CMV-seronegative.

DNA of the CDR3: TGTGCCAGCAGCTTACGAGATCAGCCCCAGCATTTT. The encoded protein is CASSLRDQPQHF. The chain links TRBV7-8 to TRBJ1-5; no clear D. V lost 2 bases to trimming and J lost 5 bases, with 4 bases between them. The CDR3 extends over 12 amino acids. Germline V gives CDR1 SGHVS, CDR2 FQNEAQ.